Here is one TCR beta chain with its context. Per the germline V gene, CDR1 is SEHNR and CDR2 is FQNEAQ (reference sequence). The J segment lost 0 bases and the V segment lost 4 bases, leaving 7 bases of the junction unmatched. This CDR3 has 16 residues. The sample belongs to a study of blood T cell repertoires in COVID-19. A Seattle source enrolled patients during active infection and followed them longitudinally. Profiled with immunoSEQ multiplex PCR; TCRdb holds only in-frame clones, not every one. The sample holds about 170,000 clones, 70% to 90% seen once. Sequencing was performed on peripheral blood. The origin of this receptor is a woman of 80 years or more with COVID-19, enrolled during active disease. This chain joins TRBV7-9 and TRBJ2-3; TRBD2 matches at 7 bases. CDR3 nucleotide sequence: TGTGCCAGCAGCTCACCCGGGGGGACTAGCACAGATACGCAGTATTTT. Encoded protein: CASSSPGGTSTDTQYF.